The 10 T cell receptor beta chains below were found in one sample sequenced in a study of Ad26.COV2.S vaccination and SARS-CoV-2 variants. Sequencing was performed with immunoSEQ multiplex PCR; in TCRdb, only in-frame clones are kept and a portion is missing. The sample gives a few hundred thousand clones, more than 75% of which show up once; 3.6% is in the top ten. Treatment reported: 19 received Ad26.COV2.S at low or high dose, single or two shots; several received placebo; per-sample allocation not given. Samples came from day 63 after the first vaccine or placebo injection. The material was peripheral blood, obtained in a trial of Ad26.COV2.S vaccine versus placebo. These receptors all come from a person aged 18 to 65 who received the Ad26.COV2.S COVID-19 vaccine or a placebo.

CDR3 sequence (DNA): TGTGCCAGTAGTATTACGACAGGTTCTAGCACAGATACGCAGTATTTT. The encoded protein is CASSITTGSSTDTQYF. The chain has TRBV19 and TRBJ2-3; D is possibly TRBD1 (6 bases). The CDR3 loop spans 16 amino acids. V lost 3 bases and J 0 bases, leaving 13 bases between the germline ends. In germline, CDR1 is LNHDA, CDR2 SQIVND (reference sequence). The complete variable domain, with remaining parts taken from reference TRBV19 and TRBJ2-3, reads DGGITQSPKYLFRKEGQNVTLSCEQNLNHDAMYWYRQDPGQGLRLIYYSQIVNDFQKGDIAEGYSVSREKKESFPLTVTSAQKNPTAFYLCASSITTGSSTDTQYFGPGTRLTVL.

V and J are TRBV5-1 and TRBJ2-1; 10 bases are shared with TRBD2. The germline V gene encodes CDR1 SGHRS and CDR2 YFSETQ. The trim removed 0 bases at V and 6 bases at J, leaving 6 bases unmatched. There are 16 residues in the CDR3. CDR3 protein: CASSLGAGGPPNEQFF. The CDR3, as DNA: TGCGCCAGCAGCTTGGGAGCGGGGGGGCCCCCCAATGAGCAGTTCTTC.

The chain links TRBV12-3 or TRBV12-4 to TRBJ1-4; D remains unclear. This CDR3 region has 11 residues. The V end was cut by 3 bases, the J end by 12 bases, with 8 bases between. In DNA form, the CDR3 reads TGTGCCAGCAGTTTGGGGTGGGAACTGTTTTTT. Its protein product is CASSLGWELFF.

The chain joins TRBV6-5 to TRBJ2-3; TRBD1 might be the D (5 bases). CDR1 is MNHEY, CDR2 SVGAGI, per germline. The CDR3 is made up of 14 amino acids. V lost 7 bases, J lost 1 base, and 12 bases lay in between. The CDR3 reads CASTYGRGTDTQYF. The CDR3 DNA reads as TGTGCCAGCACCTACGGCAGGGGCACAGATACGCAGTATTTT.

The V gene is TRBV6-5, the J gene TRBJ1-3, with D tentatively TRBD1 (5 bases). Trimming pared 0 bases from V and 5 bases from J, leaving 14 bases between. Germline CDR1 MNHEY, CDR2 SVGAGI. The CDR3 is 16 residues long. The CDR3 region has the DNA TGTGCCAGCAGTTACTCGAGTACTGGGGACCGAAACACCATATATTTT. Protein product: CASSYSSTGDRNTIYF.

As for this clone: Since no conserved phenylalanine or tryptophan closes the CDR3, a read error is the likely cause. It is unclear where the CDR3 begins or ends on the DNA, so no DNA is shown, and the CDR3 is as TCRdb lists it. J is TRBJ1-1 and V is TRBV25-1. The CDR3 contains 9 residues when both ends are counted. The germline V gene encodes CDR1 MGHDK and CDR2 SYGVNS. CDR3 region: CASRSRGGD.

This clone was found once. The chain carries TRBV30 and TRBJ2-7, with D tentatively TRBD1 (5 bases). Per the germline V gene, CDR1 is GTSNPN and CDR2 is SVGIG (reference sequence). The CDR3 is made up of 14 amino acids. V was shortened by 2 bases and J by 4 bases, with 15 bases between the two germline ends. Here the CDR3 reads CAWSQAGRAYEQYF. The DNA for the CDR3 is TGTGCCTGGAGTCAAGCCGGCAGGGCGTACGAGCAGTACTTC.

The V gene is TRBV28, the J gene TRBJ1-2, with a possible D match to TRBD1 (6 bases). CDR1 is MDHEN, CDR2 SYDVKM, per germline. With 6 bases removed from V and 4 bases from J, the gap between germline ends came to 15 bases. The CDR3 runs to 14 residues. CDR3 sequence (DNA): TGTGCCAGCAGGCACCCACAGGGTGTCTATGGCTACACCTTC. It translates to CASRHPQGVYGYTF.

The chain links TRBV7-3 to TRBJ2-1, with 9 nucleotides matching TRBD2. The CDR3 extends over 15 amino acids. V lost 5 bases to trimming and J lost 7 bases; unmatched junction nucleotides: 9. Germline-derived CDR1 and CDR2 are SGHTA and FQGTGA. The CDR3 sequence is CASSPRTSEGNEQFF. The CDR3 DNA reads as TGTGCCAGCAGCCCTCGGACTAGCGAAGGAAATGAGCAGTTCTTC.

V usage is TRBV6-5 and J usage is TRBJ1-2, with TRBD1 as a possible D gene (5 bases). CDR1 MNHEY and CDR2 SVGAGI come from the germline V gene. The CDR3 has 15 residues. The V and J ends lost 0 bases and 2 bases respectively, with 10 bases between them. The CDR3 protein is CASSYSAQVNYGYTF. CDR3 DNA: TGTGCCAGCAGTTACTCGGCACAGGTCAACTATGGCTACACCTTC.